Listed below are T cell receptor beta chains from one sample, sequenced in a study of cytomegalovirus exposure and HLA in healthy donors. TCRdb's table, derived via immunoSEQ multiplex PCR, lists solely in-frame clones and lacks some. The table for this sample gives roughly 200,000 clones. The sample consisted of PBMCs. All receptors come from a man aged 30-40 years in good health and CMV-seronegative. The CDR3 runs from the conserved cysteine through the conserved F or W. A D gene is named only where the DNA matches it firmly.

d_gene	v_gene	j_gene	CDR3aa	CDR3nt
TRBD1	TRBV2	TRBJ1-5	CASSEETGVQPQHF	TGTGCCAGCAGTGAAGAAACAGGGGTTCAGCCCCAGCATTTT
TRBD1	TRBV4-2	TRBJ1-1	CASSQVPQGARTEAFF	TGTGCCAGCAGCCAAGTTCCCCAGGGGGCTAGGACTGAAGCTTTCTTT
-	TRBV7-2	TRBJ2-3	CASSLVAVTDTQYF	TGTGCCAGCAGCTTAGTGGCAGTCACAGATACGCAGTATTTT
-	TRBV30	TRBJ1-1	CAWSVKGLWNTEAFF	TGTGCCTGGAGTGTCAAGGGACTTTGGAACACTGAAGCTTTCTTT
-	TRBV9	TRBJ2-7	CASSVGLQVAGATYEQYF	TGTGCCAGCAGCGTAGGTCTCCAAGTGGCGGGGGCGACCTACGAGCAGTACTTC
-	TRBV30	TRBJ1-3	CAWSVQSGNTIYF	TGTGCCTGGAGTGTACAGTCCGGAAACACCATATATTTT
-	TRBV7-8	TRBJ1-5	CASSSRWTTSNQPQHF	TGTGCCAGCAGCTCCCGTTGGACAACTAGCAATCAGCCCCAGCATTTT
-	TRBV10-1	TRBJ2-1	CASSGPTYNEQFF	TGCGCCAGCAGTGGGCCCACCTACAATGAGCAGTTCTTC
TRBD1	TRBV9	TRBJ1-1	CASSGGGVTEAFF	TGTGCCAGCAGCGGAGGGGGCGTCACTGAAGCTTTCTTT
-	TRBV21-1	TRBJ2-1	CASSKVGGTYNEQFF	TGTGCCAGCAGCAAAGTGGGAGGAACCTACAATGAGCAGTTCTTC
-	TRBV11-2	TRBJ1-1	CASSRPDGRTEAFF	TGTGCCAGCAGCCGCCCCGATGGGCGAACTGAAGCTTTCTTT
TRBD2	TRBV6-1	TRBJ2-7	CASSLAGGSYEQYF	TGTGCCAGCAGCCTAGCGGGAGGGTCCTACGAGCAGTACTTC
-	TRBV30	TRBJ1-1	CAWSVSGVGTEAFF	TGTGCCTGGAGTGTTTCAGGGGTGGGCACTGAAGCTTTCTTT
TRBD1	TRBV11-2	TRBJ2-1	CASSDDRGNEQFF	TGTGCCAGCAGCGACGACAGGGGCAATGAGCAGTTCTTC
-	TRBV5-1	TRBJ1-2	CASSFSQGPYGYTF	TGCGCCAGCAGCTTTAGTCAGGGGCCCTACGGCTACACCTTC
TRBD1	TRBV30	TRBJ1-3	CACPTGRGSGNTIYF	TGTGCCTGTCCGACAGGGCGAGGGTCTGGAAACACCATATATTTT
TRBD1	TRBV7-2	TRBJ2-7	CASSLEWDRASYEQYF	TGTGCCAGCAGCTTGGAGTGGGACAGGGCCTCCTACGAGCAGTACTTC
TRBD1	TRBV5-1	TRBJ2-1	CASSLGDRISYNEQFF	TGCGCCAGCAGCTTGGGGGACAGAATCTCCTACAATGAGCAGTTCTTC
TRBD2	TRBV5-1	TRBJ2-7	CASSLGLAGVKEQYF	TGCGCCAGCAGCTTGGGCCTAGCGGGAGTAAAGGAGCAGTACTTC
-	TRBV6-1	TRBJ2-5	CASSVQGQKTQYF	TGTGCCAGCAGTGTTCAGGGGCAGAAGACCCAGTACTTC
TRBD1	TRBV27	TRBJ1-4	CASSPGQGWKNEKLFF	TGTGCCAGCAGTCCCGGACAGGGGTGGAAAAATGAAAAACTGTTTTTT
-	TRBV5-1	TRBJ1-1	CASSLQGSSYTEAFF	TGCGCCAGCAGCTTGCAAGGCAGTAGCTACACTGAAGCTTTCTTT
TRBD2	TRBV6-1	TRBJ2-3	CASSESTSGVVDTQYF	TGTGCCAGCAGTGAATCTACTAGCGGGGTGGTAGATACGCAGTATTTT
-	TRBV14	TRBJ1-6	CASSQDIYNSPLHF	TGTGCCAGCAGCCAAGACATCTATAATTCACCCCTCCACTTT
-	TRBV9	TRBJ1-5	CASSVEAGPNQPQHF	TGTGCCAGCAGCGTAGAGGCAGGCCCTAATCAGCCCCAGCATTTT
-	TRBV4-1	TRBJ2-1	CASSQALGAGGYNEQFF	TGCGCCAGCAGCCAAGCGCTGGGGGCAGGCGGATACAATGAGCAGTTCTTC
-	TRBV27	TRBJ2-1	CASSLSRRDEQFF	TGTGCCAGCAGTTTATCGAGGCGGGATGAGCAGTTCTTC
-	TRBV30	TRBJ2-7	CAWSLLYEQYF	TGTGCCTGGAGTCTACTATACGAGCAGTACTTC
TRBD1	TRBV7-8	TRBJ1-1	CASSYTRQGYTEAFF	TGTGCCAGCAGCTACACCCGACAGGGTTACACTGAAGCTTTCTTT